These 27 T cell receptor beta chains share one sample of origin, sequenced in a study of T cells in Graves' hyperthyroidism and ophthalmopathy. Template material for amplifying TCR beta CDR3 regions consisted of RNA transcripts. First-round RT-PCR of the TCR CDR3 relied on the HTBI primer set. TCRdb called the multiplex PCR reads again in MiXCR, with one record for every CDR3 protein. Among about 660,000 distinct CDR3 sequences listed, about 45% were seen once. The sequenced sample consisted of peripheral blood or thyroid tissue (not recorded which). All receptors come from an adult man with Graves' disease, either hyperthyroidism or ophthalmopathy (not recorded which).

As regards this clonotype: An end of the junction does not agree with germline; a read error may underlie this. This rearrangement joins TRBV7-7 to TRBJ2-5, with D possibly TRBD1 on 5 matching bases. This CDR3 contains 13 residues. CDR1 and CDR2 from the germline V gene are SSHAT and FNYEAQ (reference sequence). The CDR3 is CASSSDKGETQYF. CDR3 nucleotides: TGTGCTAGCAGCTCGGACAAAGGGGAGACCCAGTACTTC.

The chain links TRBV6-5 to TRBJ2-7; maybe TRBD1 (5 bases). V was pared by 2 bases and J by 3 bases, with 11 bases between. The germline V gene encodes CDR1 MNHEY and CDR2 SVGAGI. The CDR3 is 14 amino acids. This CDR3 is CASSYPGQGYEQYF. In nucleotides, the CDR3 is TGTGCCAGCAGTTACCCAGGACAAGGCTACGAGCAGTACTTC.

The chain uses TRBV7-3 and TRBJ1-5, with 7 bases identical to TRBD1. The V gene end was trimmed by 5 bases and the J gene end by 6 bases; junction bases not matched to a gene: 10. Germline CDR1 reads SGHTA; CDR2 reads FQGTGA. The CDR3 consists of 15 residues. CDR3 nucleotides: TGTGCCAGCAGCCAATATGACAGGGAAGGTCAGCCCCAGCATTTT. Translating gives CASSQYDREGQPQHF.

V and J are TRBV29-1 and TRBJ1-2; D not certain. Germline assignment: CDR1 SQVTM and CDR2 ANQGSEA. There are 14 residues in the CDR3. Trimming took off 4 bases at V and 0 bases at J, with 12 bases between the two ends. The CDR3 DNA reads TGCAGCGTTGTGGCCGGCCAAGCTAACTATGGCTACACCTTC. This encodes CSVVAGQANYGYTF.

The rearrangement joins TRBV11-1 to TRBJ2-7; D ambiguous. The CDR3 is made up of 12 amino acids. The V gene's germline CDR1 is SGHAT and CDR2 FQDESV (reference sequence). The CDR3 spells CARKASSYEQYF. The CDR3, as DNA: TGTGCTAGGAAAGCTTCCTCCTACGAGCAGTACTTC.

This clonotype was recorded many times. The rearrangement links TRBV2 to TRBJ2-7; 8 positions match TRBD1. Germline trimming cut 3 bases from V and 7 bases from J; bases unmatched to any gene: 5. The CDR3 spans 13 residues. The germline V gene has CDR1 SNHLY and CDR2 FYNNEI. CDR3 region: CASSEQGAWEQYF. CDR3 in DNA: TGTGCCAGCAGTGAGCAGGGGGCGTGGGAGCAGTACTTC.

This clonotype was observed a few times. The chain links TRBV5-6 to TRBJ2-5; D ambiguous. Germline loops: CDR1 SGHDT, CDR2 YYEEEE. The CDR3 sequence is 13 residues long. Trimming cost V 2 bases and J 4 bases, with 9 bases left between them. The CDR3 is CASSFWVGETQYF. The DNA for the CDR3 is TGTGCCAGCAGCTTTTGGGTGGGAGAGACCCAGTACTTC.

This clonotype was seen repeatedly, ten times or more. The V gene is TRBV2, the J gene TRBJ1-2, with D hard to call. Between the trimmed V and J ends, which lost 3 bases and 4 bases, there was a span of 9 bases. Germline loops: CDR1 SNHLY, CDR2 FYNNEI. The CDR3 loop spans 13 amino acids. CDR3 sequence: CASSDDTLYGYTF. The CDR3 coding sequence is TGTGCCAGCAGTGATGACACTCTCTATGGCTACACCTTC.

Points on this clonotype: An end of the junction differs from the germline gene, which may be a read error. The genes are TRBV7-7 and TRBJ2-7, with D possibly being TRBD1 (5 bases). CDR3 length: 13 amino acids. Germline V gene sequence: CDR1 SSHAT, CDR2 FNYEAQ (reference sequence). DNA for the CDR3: TGTGCTAGCAGCCCTTCTGGGGCCAACGAGCAGTACTTC. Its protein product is CASSPSGANEQYF.

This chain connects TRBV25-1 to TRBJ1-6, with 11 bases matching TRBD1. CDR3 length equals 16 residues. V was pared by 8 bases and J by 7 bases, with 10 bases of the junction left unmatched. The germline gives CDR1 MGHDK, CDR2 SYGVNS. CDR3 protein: CASLVWDRGRNSPLHF. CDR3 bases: TGTGCCAGCCTAGTTTGGGACAGGGGGAGAAATTCACCCCTCCACTTT.

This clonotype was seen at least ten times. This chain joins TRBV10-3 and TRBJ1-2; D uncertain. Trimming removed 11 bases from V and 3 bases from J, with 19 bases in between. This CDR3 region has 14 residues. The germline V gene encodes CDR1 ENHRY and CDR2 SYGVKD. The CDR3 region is CAVASDLGDYGYTF. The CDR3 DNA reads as TGTGCCGTCGCGTCCGATCTTGGAGACTATGGCTACACCTTC.

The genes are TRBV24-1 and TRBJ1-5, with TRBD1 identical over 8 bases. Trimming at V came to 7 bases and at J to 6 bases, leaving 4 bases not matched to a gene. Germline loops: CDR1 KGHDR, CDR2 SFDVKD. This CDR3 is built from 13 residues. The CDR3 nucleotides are TGTGCCACCAGCGACAGGGGTACTCAGCCCCAGCATTTT. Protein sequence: CATSDRGTQPQHF.

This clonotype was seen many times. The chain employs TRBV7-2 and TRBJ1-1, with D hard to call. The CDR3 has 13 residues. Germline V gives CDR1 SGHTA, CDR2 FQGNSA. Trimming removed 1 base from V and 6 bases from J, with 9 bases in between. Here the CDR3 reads CASSLVLPAEAFF. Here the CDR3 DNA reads TGTGCCAGCAGCTTAGTTCTTCCGGCTGAAGCTTTCTTT.

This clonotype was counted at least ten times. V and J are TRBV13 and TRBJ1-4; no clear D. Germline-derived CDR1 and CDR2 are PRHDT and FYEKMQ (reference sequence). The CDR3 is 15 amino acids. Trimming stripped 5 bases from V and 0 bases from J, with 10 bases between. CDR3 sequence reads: CASSIKRPTNEKLFF. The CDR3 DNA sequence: TGTGCCAGCAGCATTAAGCGGCCAACTAATGAAAAACTGTTTTTT.

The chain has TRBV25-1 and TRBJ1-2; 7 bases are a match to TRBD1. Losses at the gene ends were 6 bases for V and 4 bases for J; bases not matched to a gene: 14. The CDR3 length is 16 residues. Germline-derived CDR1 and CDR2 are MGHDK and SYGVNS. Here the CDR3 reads CASSVESGQPVYGYTF. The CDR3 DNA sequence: TGTGCCAGCAGCGTTGAGTCGGGACAGCCAGTCTATGGCTACACCTTC.

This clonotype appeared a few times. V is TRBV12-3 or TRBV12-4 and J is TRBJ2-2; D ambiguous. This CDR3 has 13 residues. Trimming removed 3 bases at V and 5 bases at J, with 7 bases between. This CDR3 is CASSFGGTGELFF. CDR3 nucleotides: TGTGCCAGCAGTTTCGGTGGAACCGGGGAGCTGTTTTTT.

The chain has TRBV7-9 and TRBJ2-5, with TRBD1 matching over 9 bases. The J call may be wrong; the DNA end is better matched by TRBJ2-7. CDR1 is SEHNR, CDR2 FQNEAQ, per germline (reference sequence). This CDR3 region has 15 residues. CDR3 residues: CASSRAGQGTYEQYF. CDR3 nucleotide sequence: TGTGCCAGCAGCCGTGCCGGACAGGGGACCTACGAGCAGTACTTC.

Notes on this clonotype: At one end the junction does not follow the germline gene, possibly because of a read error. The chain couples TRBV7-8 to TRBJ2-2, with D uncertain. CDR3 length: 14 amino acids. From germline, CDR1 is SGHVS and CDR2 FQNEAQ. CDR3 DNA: TGTGCCAGCAGCCCGCGACTTGTCACCGAGGAGCTGTTTTTT. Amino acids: CASSPRLVTEELFF.

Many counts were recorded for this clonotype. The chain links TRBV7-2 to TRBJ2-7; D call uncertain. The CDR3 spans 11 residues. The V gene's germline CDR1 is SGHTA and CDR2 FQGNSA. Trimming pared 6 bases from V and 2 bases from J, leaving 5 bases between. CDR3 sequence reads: CASSLTYEQYF. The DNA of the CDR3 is TGTGCCAGCAGTCTGACCTACGAGCAGTACTTC.

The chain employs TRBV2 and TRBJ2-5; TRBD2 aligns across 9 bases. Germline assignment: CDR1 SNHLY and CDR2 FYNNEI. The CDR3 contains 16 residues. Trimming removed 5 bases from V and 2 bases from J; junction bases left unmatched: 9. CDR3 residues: CASSYSLAGIQETQYF. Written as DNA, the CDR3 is TGTGCCAGCAGTTACTCGCTAGCGGGGATTCAAGAGACCCAGTACTTC.

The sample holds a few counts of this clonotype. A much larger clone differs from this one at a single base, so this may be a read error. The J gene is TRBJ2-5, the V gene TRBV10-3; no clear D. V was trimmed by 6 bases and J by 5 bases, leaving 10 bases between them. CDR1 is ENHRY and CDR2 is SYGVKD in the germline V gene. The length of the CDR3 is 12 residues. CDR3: CAISATVETQYF. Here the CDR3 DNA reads TGTGCCATCAGCGCAACGGTGGAGACCCAGTACTTC.

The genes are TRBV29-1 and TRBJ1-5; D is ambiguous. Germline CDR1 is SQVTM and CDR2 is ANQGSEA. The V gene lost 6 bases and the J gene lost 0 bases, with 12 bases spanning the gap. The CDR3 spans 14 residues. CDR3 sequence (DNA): TGCAGCGTCAGAGCCCCGGTTAGCAATCAGCCCCAGCATTTT. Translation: CSVRAPVSNQPQHF.

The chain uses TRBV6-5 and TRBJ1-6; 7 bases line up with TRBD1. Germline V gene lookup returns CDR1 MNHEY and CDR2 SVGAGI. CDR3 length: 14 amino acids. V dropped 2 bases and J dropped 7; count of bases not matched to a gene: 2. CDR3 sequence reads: CASSYRDRNSPLHF. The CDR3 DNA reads TGTGCCAGCAGTTACCGGGACAGAAATTCACCCCTCCACTTT.

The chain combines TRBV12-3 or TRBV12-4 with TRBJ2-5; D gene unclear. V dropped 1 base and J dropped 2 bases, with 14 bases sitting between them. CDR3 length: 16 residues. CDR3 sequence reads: CASSLGGQQRQETQYF. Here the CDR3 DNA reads TGTGCCAGCAGTTTAGGAGGCCAGCAGAGACAAGAGACCCAGTACTTC.

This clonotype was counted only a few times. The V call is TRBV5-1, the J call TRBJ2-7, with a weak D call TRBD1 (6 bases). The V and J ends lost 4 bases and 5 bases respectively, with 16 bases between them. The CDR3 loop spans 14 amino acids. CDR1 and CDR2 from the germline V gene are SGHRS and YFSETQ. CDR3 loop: CASSARPGAHEQYF. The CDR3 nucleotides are TGCGCCAGCAGCGCACGTCCAGGGGCCCACGAGCAGTACTTC.

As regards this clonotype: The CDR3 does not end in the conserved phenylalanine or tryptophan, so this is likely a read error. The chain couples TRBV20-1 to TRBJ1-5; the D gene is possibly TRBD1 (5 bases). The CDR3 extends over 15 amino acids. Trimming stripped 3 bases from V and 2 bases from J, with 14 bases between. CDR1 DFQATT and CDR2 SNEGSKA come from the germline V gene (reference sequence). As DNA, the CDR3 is TGCAGTGCTAGTCAGGGCTTAGGTGGCAATCAGCCCCAGCATTCT. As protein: CSASQGLGGNQPQHS.

The DNA for the CDR3 is TGTGCCAGCAGTTACTCGAAGGATCGGCCCCAGCATTTT. Its protein product is CASSYSKDRPQHF. The chain employs TRBV6-2 or TRBV6-3 and TRBJ1-5; D gene uncertain. Germline CDR1 and CDR2: MNHEY and SVGEGT. Between the trimmed V and J ends, which lost 0 bases and 9 bases, there was a span of 9 bases. The CDR3 sequence is 13 residues long.